Listed below are T cell receptor beta chains from one sample, sequenced in a study of identical twins. TCRdb processed the 5' RACE reads anew with MiXCR; each CDR3 protein has one entry. The sample has around 690,000 distinct CDR3 sequences, around 20% seen once. These data were likewise used in another study, on T cells expressing NK-cell markers.

The sample comprised PBMCs. The source of these receptors is a woman younger than 30 in good health. Both conserved end residues are trimmed from each CDR3.

j_call v_call cdr3_aa
TRBJ2-2 TRBV29-1 SVERGSGTGELF
TRBJ2-1 TRBV12-3/TRBV12-4 ASSFSGRASGEQF
TRBJ2-3 TRBV5-5 ASTYPALPDTQY
TRBJ2-3 TRBV12-3/TRBV12-4 ASRIGLAATDTQY
TRBJ1-1 TRBV6-5 ASSYRWDTEAF
TRBJ1-2 TRBV25-1 ASSETRETGGYGYT
TRBJ1-2 TRBV5-1 ASTETGPYT
TRBJ1-1 TRBV6-1 ASRETGRNTEAF
TRBJ2-4 TRBV7-3 ASSRDYRGWPNIQY
TRBJ2-5 TRBV29-1 SAPGLAGVGGETQY
TRBJ2-5 TRBV7-2 ASSLLAGVMGETQY
TRBJ2-1 TRBV7-6 ASSHDGRALSYNEQF
TRBJ1-1 TRBV12-3/TRBV12-4 ASRHGQGRNTEAF
TRBJ1-2 TRBV27 ASSLRGSNYGYT
TRBJ2-7 TRBV5-6 ASSYQRYEQY
TRBJ1-2 TRBV5-1 ASSLDGTDGYT
TRBJ1-4 TRBV3-1 ASSQSGEKLF
TRBJ2-3 TRBV7-6 ASSFQGEDTQY
TRBJ2-1 TRBV6-1 ASSDEVWYNEQF
TRBJ2-3 TRBV7-6 ASSLGWDPAVYTQY
TRBJ2-7 TRBV5-4 ASSRRGSPYEQY
TRBJ2-7 TRBV12-3/TRBV12-4 ASSLGAGGVYEQY
TRBJ2-7 TRBV12-3/TRBV12-4 ASGLSGTIYEQY
TRBJ2-7 TRBV9 ASSVGTTYEQY
TRBJ2-3 TRBV12-3/TRBV12-4 ASSPGTVSTDTQY
TRBJ2-1 TRBV6-5 ASSYSSDYNEQF
TRBJ1-6 TRBV5-1 ASSLEGGDSPLH
TRBJ2-1 TRBV20-1 SARPPDSIYNEQF
TRBJ2-7 TRBV20-1 SASRGLATYEQY
TRBJ1-1 TRBV12-3/TRBV12-4 ASSPTARRTGENTEAF
TRBJ2-3 TRBV4-3 ASSHGARDTQY
TRBJ1-1 TRBV7-9 ASSLDSGSTEAF
TRBJ2-7 TRBV9 ASSSWDSAHEQY
TRBJ1-1 TRBV5-1 ASRNRGINTEAF
TRBJ2-3 TRBV6-5 ASSYSVGVTTDTQY
TRBJ2-7 TRBV3-1 ASSQQRGASTTYEQY
TRBJ2-1 TRBV11-2 ASSSWTPLSYNEQF
TRBJ2-1 TRBV20-1 SAVVGGSYNEQF
TRBJ2-7 TRBV6-5 ASSYALGTYKQY
TRBJ2-3 TRBV20-1 SASVAGGTDTQY
TRBJ2-7 TRBV5-1 ASSWADRNEQY
TRBJ2-7 TRBV7-3 ASSLNLAGASYEQY
TRBJ1-3 TRBV7-2 ASSSDRVGNTIY
TRBJ2-1 TRBV7-9 ASSTARGHEQF
TRBJ2-1 TRBV7-9 ASSLEAVNEQF
TRBJ1-2 TRBV3-1 ATYHRGGYT
TRBJ2-3 TRBV5-1 ASSLYGASTDTQY
TRBJ1-2 TRBV3-1 ASSQGTGYYGYT
TRBJ1-1 TRBV10-3 ATTGREQGEAF
TRBJ2-6 TRBV5-1 ASSLLSGWTAGANVLT
TRBJ2-2 TRBV6-1 ASGGQNTGELF
TRBJ2-7 TRBV6-2/TRBV6-3 ASISGGLPYEQY